This TCR beta chain was obtained from a study of blood T cell repertoires in COVID-19. Background on the study: Specimens from acute and convalescent COVID-19 originated in the United States, Italy and Spain. The cDNA or gDNA used as material had been derived from T cells, B-cell-depleted T cells, or PBMCs.

The CDR3 has 15 amino acids. CDR1 is LGHDT, CDR2 YNNKEL, per germline (reference sequence). V gave up 4 bases and J gave up 4 bases; unmatched junction bases: 9. This clone was recorded only once. Authors' analysis steps: The authors estimated nucleated cell counts from reference gene primer amplification. Sequenced by immunoSEQ multiplex PCR; TCRdb stores in-frame clones only, minus some. From that table come the V and J calls and clone size; the DNA was used to work out D and trimming. This table has approximately 120,000 clones, 60% to 85% appearing once. The clonotype comes from a human donor in a cohort sampled during active or convalescent COVID-19. What was sequenced was peripheral blood. The gene calls are TRBV3-1 (or the pseudogene TRBV3-2) and TRBJ2-7; TRBD1 agrees at 8 bases. The CDR3 nucleotides read TGTGCCAGCAGCCTAACTCGGACAGGGAGGTACGAGCAGTACTTC. It is translated as CASSLTRTGRYEQYF.